The sequence of this T cell receptor beta chain was determined in a study of blood T cell repertoires in COVID-19. Study at large: The United States, Italy and Spain supplied acute and convalescent COVID-19 samples. The analysed material was cDNA or gDNA that came from T cells, B-cell-depleted T cells, or PBMCs.

Assay used: immunoSEQ multiplex PCR; TCRdb lists only in-frame clones, some missing. The data contain fewer than 350,000 clones, about nine tenths of them seen just once; the ten biggest clones take up 1.7%. Those who participated ranged in age from about 18 to 89 years and resided in approximately 26 US areas. Donors of Cohort 3 who recovered were those that had two negative PCRs, clearance, or symptom resolution. This TCR derives from a woman between 35 and 50 years old who had recovered from COVID-19. Sequencing input: PBMCs or T cells enriched from blood (not recorded which).

The CDR3, as DNA: TGCAGTGCTAGTGACGGGAGATTCGCCTACGAGCAGTACTTC. It specifies CSASDGRFAYEQYF. The chain has TRBV20-1 and TRBJ2-7; possible D gene TRBD2, 6 bases. CDR3 length: 14 amino acids. The germline V and J ends were trimmed by 3 bases and 2 bases, with 14 bases remaining between them. The germline gives CDR1 DFQATT, CDR2 SNEGSKA (reference sequence).